The present T cell receptor beta chain was sequenced within a study of blood T cell repertoires in COVID-19. This clone was seen only a few times. Using immunoSEQ multiplex PCR, the repertoire was profiled, and TCRdb retains in-frame clones only, with some absent. The sample contains around 290,000 clones, more than 75% of which appear only once. CDR3 size: 18 residues. The germline V gene has CDR1 MDHEN and CDR2 SYDVKM. Losses at the gene ends were 6 bases for V and 2 bases for J; bases not matched to a gene: 12. The clonotype originates from a woman between 55 and 75 years old in a cohort exposed to, infected with or recovered from COVID-19 (not recorded which). The sequencing input was PBMCs or T cells enriched from blood (not recorded which). The chain recombines TRBV28 with TRBJ2-7; 14 bases match TRBD2. The CDR3 sequence is CASRQSRTSGRLTYEQYF. In nucleotides, the CDR3 is TGTGCCAGCAGACAAAGCCGGACTAGCGGGAGGCTTACCTACGAGCAGTACTTC.